This entry concerns a single TCR beta chain. Method: immunoSEQ multiplex PCR; TCRdb's copy keeps in-frame clones and lacks some. Of 13,000 or so clones in the sample, approximately 78% are singletons; the top ten hold 27%. Germline assignment: CDR1 SEHNR and CDR2 FQNEAQ (reference sequence). The CDR3 loop spans 14 amino acids. V was trimmed by 5 bases and J by 5 bases, leaving 16 bases between them. This record belongs to a study of sequential checkpoint blockade in melanoma. This sample's treatment: randomized to nivolumab then ipilimumab (arm A) or the reverse (arm B). Sequenced here: CD8+ T cells sorted from blood (inferred from file names), sampled from a patient given nivolumab and ipilimumab in sequence. The chain recombines TRBV7-9 with TRBJ2-7; D is possibly TRBD1 (6 bases). This receptor was identified in a human donor with melanoma. The CDR3 DNA sequence: TGTGCCAGCAGCCTACGGGGCAGGGGTGACGAGCAGTACTTC. It is translated as CASSLRGRGDEQYF. The entire variable domain, with the rest obtained from reference TRBV7-9 and TRBJ2-7, is as follows: DTGVSQNPRHKITKRGQNVTFRCDPISEHNRLYWYRQTLGQGPEFLTYFQNEAQLEKSRLLSDRFSAERPKGSFSTLEIQRTEQGDSAMYLCASSLRGRGDEQYFGPGTRLTVT.